The sequence of this T cell receptor beta chain was determined in a study of Ad26.COV2.S vaccination and SARS-CoV-2 variants. Study overall: Donor was assigned to the Ad26.COV2.S arm of trial COV1001.

Trimming stripped 7 bases from V and 5 bases from J, with 19 bases between. This CDR3 has 15 amino acids. Looked up from germline, CDR1 is KGHDR and CDR2 is SFDVKD. TCRdb keeps only in-frame clones here, not all; method: immunoSEQ multiplex PCR. Of hundreds of thousands of clones in the sample, around 90% were seen once. Specified treatment: 19 received Ad26.COV2.S at low or high dose, single or two shots; about five received placebo; per-sample allocation not given. Sampling was done on day 63 after the first vaccine or placebo injection. Wuhan-strain SARS-CoV-2 spike was expressed by the Ad26 vector that made up the vaccine. A word on this clone: What it binds is unknown.

Findings and caveats of the study: Non-spike TCR breadth was similar in vaccine and placebo recipients.

V and J are TRBV24-1 and TRBJ2-5; perhaps TRBD1 as D (6 bases). The sample here was peripheral blood, taken in a trial of Ad26.COV2.S vaccine versus placebo. This clonotype was obtained from a person aged 18-60 years who received the Ad26.COV2.S COVID-19 vaccine or a placebo. CDR3 nucleotides: TGTGCCACCAGGCGATTGAGGACAGAAGAGGAGACCCAGTACTTC. Its translation is CATRRLRTEEETQYF.